Shown below are 29 T cell receptor beta chains from a single sample sequenced in a study of T cell repertoires in cytomegalovirus infection (dated 2019 in TCRdb). Reads for this sample came from an Illumina HiSeq 1500. TCRdb reprocessed the public reads (quality trimming at Q25 with fastp, clone calling with MiXCR) and kept in-frame beta chains. Rows matching on CDR3 protein sequence are summarized as one entry with the most common DNA and genes. A total of some 450,000 distinct CDR3 sequences appear in this sample, under 40% of them only once. Roughly 13% of the sample lies in the top ten. The specimen sequenced was PBMCs. The receptors stem from a human donor in good health (CMV status not recorded). Some clones in this sample may be carry-over from other donors' samples.

This rearrangement joins TRBV6-1 to TRBJ2-5; 9 bases agree with TRBD2. The junction had 12 bases not matched to a gene; V was cut back by 11 bases and J by 2 bases. Germline V gives CDR1 MNHNS, CDR2 SASEGT. The CDR3 runs to 15 residues. The CDR3 here is CAGGGSGGPQETQYF. The CDR3 DNA reads TGTGCCGGAGGTGGAAGCGGGGGGCCTCAAGAGACCCAGTACTTC.

This clonotype was detected a few times. The chain carries TRBV7-9 and TRBJ2-7; 9 nucleotides match TRBD1. After removal of 4 bases from V and 4 bases from J, the junction contained 8 bases not matched to a gene. The CDR3 is made up of 15 amino acids. Germline V CDR1 and CDR2: SEHNR, FQNEAQ (reference sequence). The DNA for the CDR3 is TGTGCCAGCAGCTCCGGACAGGGGACTGTATACGAGCAGTACTTC. Translation: CASSSGQGTVYEQYF.

The rearrangement uses TRBV6-1 and TRBJ2-3; D is possibly TRBD1 or TRBD2 (7 bases each). The V end lost 2 bases, the J end lost 10 bases, and 22 bases lay between the germline ends. Germline values: CDR1 MNHNS, CDR2 SASEGT. CDR3 length: 16 amino acids. CDR3 amino acids: CASSEPGGANPWAQYF. The CDR3 nucleotides read TGTGCCAGCAGTGAACCAGGGGGGGCTAATCCGTGGGCGCAGTATTTT.

A word on this clonotype: A clone one base away is much larger, so this may be a read error. In nucleotides, the CDR3 is TGTGCCAGCAGAAGTTTCGGGTTTCGTGAAAAACTGTTTTTT. It is translated as CASRSFGFREKLFF. The chain employs TRBV7-8 and TRBJ1-4; D gene uncertain. Germline CDR1 reads SGHVS; CDR2 reads FQNEAQ. CDR3 length equals 14 residues. V lost 6 bases to trimming and J lost 7 bases, with 15 bases between them. Filled out from reference TRBV7-8 and TRBJ1-4, the complete variable domain reads GAGVSQSPRYKVAKRGQDVALRCDPISGHVSLFWYQQALGQGPEFLTYFQNEAQLDKSGLPSDRFFAERPEGSVSTLKIQRTQQEDSAVYLCASRSFGFREKLFFGSGTQLSVL.

This clonotype occurred many times. The V and J genes are TRBV12-3 or TRBV12-4 and TRBJ1-6; D may be TRBD1 (5 bases). The CDR3 has 16 amino acids. Trimming took 5 bases from V and 9 from J, leaving 20 bases between them. The CDR3 region is CASSPPGGRSGSPLHF. CDR3 bases: TGTGCCAGCAGTCCCCCCGGGGGGAGGTCCGGTTCACCCCTCCACTTT.

This clonotype was found once. J is TRBJ2-1 and V is TRBV2, with TRBD2 matching over 14 bases. Trimming removed 4 bases from V and 4 bases from J; junction bases left unmatched: 3. Germline CDR1 is SNHLY and CDR2 is FYNNEI. The CDR3 runs 16 residues. The CDR3 loop is CASSVGTSGGYNEQFF. In nucleotides, the CDR3 is TGTGCCAGCAGTGTGGGGACTAGCGGGGGTTACAATGAGCAGTTCTTC.

V is TRBV28 and J is TRBJ1-2, with D tentatively TRBD1 (6 bases). Germline CDR1 reads MDHEN; CDR2 reads SYDVKM. Trimming stripped 9 bases from V and 3 bases from J, with 11 bases between. The CDR3 totals 12 residues. The CDR3 region is CASYPGDYGYTF. The CDR3, as DNA: TGTGCCAGTTACCCAGGGGACTATGGCTACACCTTC.

The V call is TRBV11-2, the J call TRBJ1-1; 8 bases align to TRBD1. In germline, CDR1 is SGHAT, CDR2 FQNNGV. The CDR3 contains 16 residues. Trimming removed 6 bases from V and 0 bases from J; junction bases left unmatched: 9. The CDR3 region has the DNA TGTGCCAGCAGACACGACAGGGGTGTGGTGAACACTGAAGCTTTCTTT. Residues: CASRHDRGVVNTEAFF.

Comment on this clonotype: The CDR3 does not end in the conserved phenylalanine or tryptophan, so this is likely a read error. The J gene is TRBJ1-5, the V gene TRBV12-3 or TRBV12-4; TRBD1 agrees at 7 bases. The length of the CDR3 is 14 residues. The CDR3 protein is CVSSHDRVNQPQHL. The DNA for the CDR3 is TGTGTCAGCAGTCACGACAGGGTAAATCAGCCCCAGCATTTG.

The chain joins TRBV29-1 to TRBJ1-1; D is unresolved. Per the germline V gene, CDR1 is SQVTM and CDR2 is ANQGSEA. The CDR3 sequence is 10 residues long. Trimming took off 6 bases at V and 8 bases at J, with 10 bases between the two ends. This CDR3 is CSVRELEAFF. The CDR3 nucleotides are TGCAGCGTGAGGGAGTTAGAAGCTTTCTTT.

There are many counts of this clonotype. The gene calls are TRBV11-2 and TRBJ1-2; D unclear. V shed 5 bases and J shed 7 bases, with 14 bases lying between them. CDR1 and CDR2 (germline): SGHAT, FQNNGV. The CDR3 is made up of 13 amino acids. The DNA for the CDR3 is TGTGCCAGCAGCGCTCGCTTTAAGGGTGGCTACACCTTC. Amino acid sequence: CASSARFKGGYTF.

The chain links TRBV6-5 to TRBJ2-1, with 9 bases identical to TRBD1. With 4 bases clipped from V and 0 bases from J, the junction kept 7 bases outside the gene matches. Germline assignment: CDR1 MNHEY and CDR2 SVGAGI. The CDR3 is 17 residues long. The CDR3 protein is CASSSLMTGGSYNEQFF. The CDR3 DNA follows: TGTGCCAGCAGTTCCCTCATGACAGGGGGCTCCTACAATGAGCAGTTCTTC.

This chain connects TRBV20-1 to TRBJ1-1; the D gene is possibly TRBD1 (6 bases). Germline V gene lookup returns CDR1 DFQATT and CDR2 SNEGSKA (reference sequence). V lost 4 bases and J 5 bases, leaving 14 bases between the germline ends. CDR3 length: 13 residues. The CDR3 loop is CSAKRGTRTEAFF. As DNA, the CDR3 is TGCAGTGCTAAGAGGGGGACGCGGACTGAAGCTTTCTTT.

This clonotype has only a few counts. CDR3 sequence reads: CASSSGTGSLTGELFF. Written as DNA, the CDR3 is TGTGCCAGTAGTTCGGGGACAGGGTCTCTCACCGGGGAGCTGTTTTTT. This sequence joins TRBV19 and TRBJ2-2; 9 positions match TRBD1. With 5 bases clipped from V and 4 bases from J, the junction kept 8 bases outside the gene matches. The germline gives CDR1 LNHDA, CDR2 SQIVND (reference sequence). CDR3 length equals 16 residues.

The rearrangement uses TRBV6-1 and TRBJ2-1; 11 bases are a match to TRBD2. Trimming removed 7 bases from V and 8 bases from J; junction bases left unmatched: 16. Germline CDR1 is MNHNS and CDR2 is SASEGT. The CDR3 is 17 residues long. CDR3 amino acids: CASTLQMLAGGIYEQFF. DNA of the CDR3: TGTGCCAGCACCCTCCAGATGCTAGCGGGGGGCATCTATGAGCAGTTCTTC.

The J gene is TRBJ1-1, the V gene TRBV2; 7 bases agree with TRBD1. Losses at the gene ends were 6 bases for V and 1 base for J; bases not matched to a gene: 2. In germline, CDR1 is SNHLY, CDR2 FYNNEI. This CDR3 is 13 amino acids long. CDR3 protein: CASRDRSNTEAFF. The CDR3 DNA is TGTGCCAGCAGGGACAGGTCGAACACTGAAGCTTTCTTT.

Regarding this clonotype: Possible read error: a much larger clone is one base away. V usage is TRBV7-2 and J usage is TRBJ1-5, with D uncertain. The germline V gene encodes CDR1 SGHTA and CDR2 FQGNSA. The CDR3 extends over 13 amino acids. The CDR3, as DNA: TGTGTCAGCAGCTCCGGTCGAGGTCAGCCCCAGCATTTT. It encodes CVSSSGRGQPQHF. The variable domain in full, completed from reference TRBV7-2 and TRBJ1-5, reads GAGVSQSPSNKVTEKGKDVELRCDPISGHTALYWYRQSLGQGLEFLIYFQGNSAPDKSGLPSDRFSAERTGGSVSTLTIQRTQQEDSAVYLCVSSSGRGQPQHFGDGTRLSIL.

The rearrangement links TRBV19 to TRBJ1-3; D is unresolved. V lost 5 bases and J 4 bases, leaving 18 bases between the germline ends. Germline CDR1 is LNHDA and CDR2 is SQIVND (reference sequence). The CDR3 is 16 residues long. CDR3: CASSRPRGVSGNTIYF. Written as DNA, the CDR3 is TGTGCCAGTAGTCGGCCCCGTGGAGTATCCGGAAACACCATATATTTT.

This clonotype has just a few counts. The CDR3 region is CASSLGPSGGETQYF. The CDR3 nucleotides read TGTGCCAGCAGCTTAGGACCTTCGGGGGGAGAGACCCAGTACTTC. The chain is built from TRBV11-2 and TRBJ2-5, with 7 bases that match TRBD2. The CDR3 is 15 residues long. CDR1 SGHAT and CDR2 FQNNGV come from the germline V gene. With V trimmed by 1 base and J by 4 bases, 6 bases remained unmatched.

The chain links TRBV12-3 or TRBV12-4 to TRBJ1-1; D is possibly TRBD1 (6 bases). V lost 6 bases, J lost 5 bases, and 22 bases lay in between. This CDR3 has 16 amino acids. CDR3 sequence reads: CASRPRVGGPRTEAFF. In DNA, the CDR3 is TGTGCCAGCAGGCCCCGGGTGGGGGGGCCGCGGACTGAAGCTTTCTTT.

Only one count was recorded for this clonotype. Lacking the conserved final phenylalanine or tryptophan, this CDR3 likely reflects a read error. This chain connects TRBV15 to TRBJ1-2; 7 bases line up with TRBD1. Looked up from germline, CDR1 is LNHNV and CDR2 is YYDKDF (reference sequence). The CDR3 is 14 residues long. J was trimmed by 7 bases and V by 0 bases; bases with no gene match: 5. CDR3 sequence reads: CATSRDRQGSGYTL. The CDR3 DNA is TGTGCCACCAGCAGAGATCGACAGGGAAGTGGCTACACCTTA.

This clonotype has ten or more counts. The rearrangement joins TRBV7-9 to TRBJ2-1; D possibly corresponds to TRBD1 (5 bases). The CDR3 spans 12 residues. The germline gives CDR1 SEHNR, CDR2 FQNEAQ (reference sequence). V gave up 8 bases and J gave up 5 bases, with 10 bases separating them. In nucleotides, the CDR3 is TGTGCCAGCGTCGCGACAGACAATGAGCAGTTCTTC. Translated: CASVATDNEQFF.

The gene calls are TRBV7-4 and TRBJ1-6; D gene unclear. The V gene's germline CDR1 is SGHVT and CDR2 SQSDAQ. The CDR3 consists of 14 residues. Trimming took off 5 bases at V and 8 bases at J, with 13 bases between the two ends. The CDR3 region is CASSAPSGDSPLHF. CDR3 nucleotides: TGTGCCAGCAGCGCTCCTTCAGGCGATTCACCCCTCCACTTT.

This clonotype was observed a few times. V gene TRBV7-6 combines with J gene TRBJ2-3, with D perhaps TRBD2 (5 bases). This CDR3 is built from 13 residues. In germline, CDR1 is SGHVS, CDR2 FNYEAQ. V was clipped by 5 bases and J by 5 bases, with 11 bases between them. The chain's CDR3 is CASSPNRGDTQYF. DNA of the CDR3: TGTGCCAGCAGCCCCAACCGGGGAGATACGCAGTATTTT. The full variable domain, completed using reference TRBV7-6 and TRBJ2-3, is GAGVSQSPRYKVTKRGQDVALRCDPISGHVSLYWYRQALGQGPEFLTYFNYEAQQDKSGLPNDRFSAERPEGSISTLTIQRTEQRDSAMYRCASSPNRGDTQYFGPGTRLTVL.

In its sample, this clonotype was seen a few times. This sequence joins TRBV5-5 and TRBJ2-7; maybe TRBD1 (6 bases). V dropped 3 bases and J dropped 3 bases, with 10 bases sitting between them. Germline V gene data show CDR1 as SGHKS and CDR2 as YYEKEE (reference sequence). CDR3 length: 13 amino acids. As DNA, the CDR3 is TGTGCCAGCAGCTGGGGGACAAACTACGAGCAGTACTTC. Its translation is CASSWGTNYEQYF.

The chain employs TRBV6-2 or TRBV6-3 and TRBJ2-7, with 8 positions matching TRBD1. Germline V lookup: CDR1 MNHEY, CDR2 SVGEGT. With V trimmed by 6 bases and J by 5 bases, 12 bases remained unmatched. This CDR3 spans 15 amino acids. This chain's CDR3 is CASSPFLRGLDEQYF. The CDR3 bases are TGTGCCAGCAGCCCATTCCTCAGGGGGCTGGACGAGCAGTACTTC.

This chain connects TRBV7-9 to TRBJ1-5; 10 positions match TRBD1. Germline V lookup: CDR1 SEHNR, CDR2 FQNEAQ (reference sequence). V lost 2 bases, J lost 3 bases, and 7 bases stayed unmatched. CDR3 length: 17 residues. In nucleotides, the CDR3 is TGTGCCAGCAGCTTACGAGGGACAGGGGTAAACAATCAGCCCCAGCATTTT. Translation gives CASSLRGTGVNNQPQHF.

The V and J genes are TRBV7-6 and TRBJ2-1, with 9 bases matching TRBD1. Trimming took 4 bases from V and 4 from J; bases not matched to a gene: 2. CDR3 length equals 14 residues. The V gene's germline CDR1 is SGHVS and CDR2 FNYEAQ. CDR3 loop: CASSWDREYNEQFF. The DNA for the CDR3 is TGTGCCAGCAGCTGGGACAGGGAGTACAATGAGCAGTTCTTC.

This CDR3 reads CSVGGPNYGYTF. The CDR3 nucleotides read TGCAGCGTTGGAGGACCTAACTATGGCTACACCTTC. This chain connects TRBV29-1 to TRBJ1-2; D remains ambiguous. The CDR3 is made up of 12 amino acids. Per germline, CDR1 SQVTM and CDR2 ANQGSEA. Deletions cut 4 bases from V and 0 bases from J, with 6 bases between.